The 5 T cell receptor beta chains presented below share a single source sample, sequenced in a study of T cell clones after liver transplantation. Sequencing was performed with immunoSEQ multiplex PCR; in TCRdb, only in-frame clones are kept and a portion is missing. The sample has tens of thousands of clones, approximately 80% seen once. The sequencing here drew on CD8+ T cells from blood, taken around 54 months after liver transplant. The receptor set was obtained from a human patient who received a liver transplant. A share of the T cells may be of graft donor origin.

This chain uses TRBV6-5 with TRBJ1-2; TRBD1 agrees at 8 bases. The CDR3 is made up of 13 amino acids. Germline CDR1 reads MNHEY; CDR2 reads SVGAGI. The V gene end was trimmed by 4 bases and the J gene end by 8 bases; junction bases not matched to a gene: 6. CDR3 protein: CASSWQGARGYTF. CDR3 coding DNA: TGTGCCAGCAGTTGGCAGGGGGCGCGAGGCTACACCTTC.

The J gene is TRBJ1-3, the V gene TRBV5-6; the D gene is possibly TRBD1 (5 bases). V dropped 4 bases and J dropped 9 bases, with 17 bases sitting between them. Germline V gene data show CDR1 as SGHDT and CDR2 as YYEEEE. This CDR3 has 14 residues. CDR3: CASSPGPLSSTIYF. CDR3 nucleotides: TGTGCCAGCAGCCCGGGGCCCCTAAGCAGCACCATATATTTT.

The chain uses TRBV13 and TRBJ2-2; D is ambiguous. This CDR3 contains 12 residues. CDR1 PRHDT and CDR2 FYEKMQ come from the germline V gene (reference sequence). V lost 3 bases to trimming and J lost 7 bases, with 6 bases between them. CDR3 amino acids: CASSFSFGELFF. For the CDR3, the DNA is TGTGCCAGCAGCTTCAGCTTCGGGGAGCTGTTTTTT.

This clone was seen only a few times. The CDR3 region has the DNA TGTGCCAGCAGCTTTTCCTACTACGAGCAGTACTTC. Its protein product is CASSFSYYEQYF. The rearrangement uses TRBV7-9 and TRBJ2-7; D gene ambiguous. Germline V lookup: CDR1 SEHNR, CDR2 FQNEAQ (reference sequence). V was cut by 3 bases and J by 3 bases, with 6 bases left in between. CDR3 length: 12 amino acids.

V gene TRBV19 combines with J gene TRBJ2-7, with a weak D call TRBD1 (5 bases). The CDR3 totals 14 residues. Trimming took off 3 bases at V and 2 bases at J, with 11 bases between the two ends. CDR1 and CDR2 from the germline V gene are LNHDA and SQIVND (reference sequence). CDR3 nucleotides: TGTGCCAGTAGTATGTTTACAGGAGCCTACGAGCAGTACTTC. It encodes CASSMFTGAYEQYF.